Here is one TCR beta chain with its context. Its antigen is as yet unknown. Through a sample-barcoded 5' primer and a J-beta primer mix, a second PCR was run for roughly 7 to 11 cycles. TCRdb called the 5' RACE reads again in MiXCR, with one record for every CDR3 protein. Counted here are 1.4 million to 1.5 million distinct CDR3 sequences, approximately 38% occurring once; the ten biggest clones make up 7.9%. This specimen belongs to a study of blood T cells in healthy people across ages. General observations from the study: Reliance upon unsorted PBMCs precluded definitive naive versus antigen-experienced comparison. The study found more naive CD4+ cells and higher diversity in long-lived than aged donors.

Total RNA extracted from each sample amounted to at least 6 micrograms. The source is a young woman in good health. Sequences were obtained from blood.

The CDR3 protein is CASLGGGTEAFF. The CDR3 DNA sequence: TGCGCCAGTCTCGGTGGGGGCACTGAAGCTTTCTTT. V gene TRBV5-1 combines with J gene TRBJ1-1; possibly TRBD1 for D (5 bases). Per germline, CDR1 SGHRS and CDR2 YFSETQ. V lost 8 bases, J lost 4 bases, and 12 bases lay in between. This CDR3 region has 12 residues.